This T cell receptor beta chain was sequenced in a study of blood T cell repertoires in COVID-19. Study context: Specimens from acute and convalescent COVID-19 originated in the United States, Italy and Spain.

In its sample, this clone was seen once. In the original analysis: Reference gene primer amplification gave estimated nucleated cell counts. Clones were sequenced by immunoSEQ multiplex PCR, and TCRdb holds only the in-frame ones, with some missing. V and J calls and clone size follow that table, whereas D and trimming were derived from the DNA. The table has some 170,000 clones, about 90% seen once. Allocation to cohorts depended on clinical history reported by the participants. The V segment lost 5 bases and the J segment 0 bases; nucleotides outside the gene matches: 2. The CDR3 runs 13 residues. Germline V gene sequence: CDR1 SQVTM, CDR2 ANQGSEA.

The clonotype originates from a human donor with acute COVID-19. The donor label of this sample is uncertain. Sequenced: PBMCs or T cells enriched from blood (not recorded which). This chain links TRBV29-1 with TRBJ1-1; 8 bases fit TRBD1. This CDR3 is CSVRTGLNTEAFF. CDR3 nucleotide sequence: TGCAGCGTTCGGACAGGGTTGAACACTGAAGCTTTCTTT.